One sample yielded the 9 T cell receptor beta chains listed below, sequenced in a study of blood T cell repertoires in COVID-19. Sequencing used immunoSEQ multiplex PCR; TCRdb keeps in-frame clones, though not all of them. This sample has around 400,000 clones, with 70% to 90% found just once. Source material: peripheral blood. The receptors derive from a woman aged 55-70 years with COVID-19, enrolled during active disease.

The chain couples TRBV6-5 to TRBJ2-7, with D uncertain. V was clipped by 7 bases and J by 0 bases, with 10 bases between them. CDR1 is MNHEY, CDR2 SVGAGI, per germline. The CDR3 consists of 13 residues. The CDR3 DNA reads TGTGCCAGCATAAGCTTGAGCTCCTACGAGCAGTACTTC. This translates into CASISLSSYEQYF.

The genes are TRBV6-5 and TRBJ1-6; 11 bases line up with TRBD1. After removal of 6 bases from V and 10 bases from J, the junction contained 8 bases not matched to a gene. The CDR3 is made up of 15 amino acids. CDR1 and CDR2 (germline): MNHEY, SVGAGI. In nucleotides, the CDR3 is TGTGCCAGCAGCGCCCGGGACAGGGGGAGGTCACCCCTCCACTTT. It is translated as CASSARDRGRSPLHF.

The CDR3 DNA reads TGTGCCACCAGTCCGTCCGGAGCGGGGGTGTCCAATGAGCAGTTCTTC. Protein sequence: CATSPSGAGVSNEQFF. This chain joins TRBV24-1 and TRBJ2-1; TRBD2 aligns across 8 bases. With V trimmed by 6 bases and J by 6 bases, 12 bases remained unmatched. From germline, CDR1 is KGHDR and CDR2 SFDVKD. The CDR3 spans 16 residues.

The chain uses TRBV6-5 and TRBJ1-6; 8 nucleotides agree with TRBD1. J was trimmed by 10 bases and V by 5 bases; bases with no gene match: 10. The CDR3 spans 15 residues. CDR1 is MNHEY, CDR2 SVGAGI, per germline. CDR3 DNA sequence: TGTGCCAGCAGTCCTCGCGACAGGGGCATCTCACCCCTCCACTTT. Its translation is CASSPRDRGISPLHF.

The rearrangement uses TRBV6-6 and TRBJ2-1, with 7 bases identical to TRBD1. The CDR3 sequence is 13 residues long. J was trimmed by 7 bases and V by 10 bases; bases with no gene match: 10. Looked up from germline, CDR1 is MNHNY and CDR2 is SVGAGI (reference sequence). The CDR3 DNA reads as TGTGCCATTAAAGGGGGCGCCTGGAATGAGCAGTTCTTC. Encoded protein: CAIKGGAWNEQFF.

This rearrangement joins TRBV21-1 to TRBJ2-7; the DNA was not compared with TRBD2, the D call given in the table. TRBV21-1 is a pseudogene segment. CDR3 length equals 13 residues. CDR3 region: CASTSKLSYEQYF. CDR3 sequence (DNA): TGTGCCAGCACCTCTAAACTTTCCTACGAGCAGTACTTC.

This clone has a single count. The CDR3 nucleotides are TGTGCCAGCAGCCCTCCCTACAGGGGCGGTGGAAACACCATATATTTT. Encoded protein: CASSPPYRGGGNTIYF. V gene TRBV3-1 (or the pseudogene TRBV3-2) combines with J gene TRBJ1-3; TRBD1 aligns across 7 bases. The germline V gene has CDR1 LGHDT and CDR2 YNNKEL (reference sequence). The CDR3 length is 16 residues. V was clipped by 4 bases and J by 3 bases; unmatched bases: 9.

V and J are TRBV2 and TRBJ2-2; 12 bases are shared with TRBD2. The junction had 4 bases not matched to a gene; V was cut back by 6 bases and J by 5 bases. Looked up from germline, CDR1 is SNHLY and CDR2 is FYNNEI. The CDR3 has 15 amino acids. The CDR3 DNA reads as TGTGCCAGCAGCTACGGACTAGCGGGGACCGGGGAGCTGTTTTTT. Translation gives CASSYGLAGTGELFF.

The rearrangement uses TRBV19 and TRBJ2-4, with 7 bases fitting TRBD1. V was clipped by 2 bases and J by 0 bases; unmatched bases: 13. The germline gives CDR1 LNHDA, CDR2 SQIVND (reference sequence). The CDR3 is 19 residues long. The CDR3 reads CASSIFYRGRRLAKNIQYF. Here the CDR3 DNA reads TGTGCCAGTAGTATATTTTACAGGGGTCGCAGACTAGCCAAAAACATTCAGTACTTC. The full variable domain, rest sourced from reference TRBV19 and TRBJ2-4, is DGGITQSPKYLFRKEGQNVTLSCEQNLNHDAMYWYRQDPGQGLRLIYYSQIVNDFQKGDIAEGYSVSREKKESFPLTVTSAQKNPTAFYLCASSIFYRGRRLAKNIQYFGAGTRLSVL.